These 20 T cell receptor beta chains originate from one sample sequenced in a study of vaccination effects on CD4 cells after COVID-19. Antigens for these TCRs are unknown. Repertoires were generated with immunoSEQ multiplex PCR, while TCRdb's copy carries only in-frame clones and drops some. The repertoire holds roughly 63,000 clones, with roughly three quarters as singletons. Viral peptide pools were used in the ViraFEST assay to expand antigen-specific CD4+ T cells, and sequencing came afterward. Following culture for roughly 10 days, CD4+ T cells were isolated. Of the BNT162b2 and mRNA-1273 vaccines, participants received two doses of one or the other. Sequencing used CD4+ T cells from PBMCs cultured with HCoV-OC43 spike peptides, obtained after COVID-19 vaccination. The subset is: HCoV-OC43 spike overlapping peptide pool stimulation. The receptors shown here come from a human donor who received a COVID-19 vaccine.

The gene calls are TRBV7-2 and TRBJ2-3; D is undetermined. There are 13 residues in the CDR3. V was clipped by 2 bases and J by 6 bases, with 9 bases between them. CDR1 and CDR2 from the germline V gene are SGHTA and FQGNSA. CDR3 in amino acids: CASSLSVQDTQYF. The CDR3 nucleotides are TGTGCCAGCAGCTTATCCGTGCAGGATACGCAGTATTTT.

The CDR3: CASSLGAGAYNEQFF. CDR3 in DNA: TGCGCCAGCAGCTTGGGAGCGGGGGCGTACAATGAGCAGTTCTTC. The rearrangement links TRBV5-1 to TRBJ2-1; TRBD2 matches at 8 bases. This CDR3 has 15 residues. Looked up from germline, CDR1 is SGHRS and CDR2 is YFSETQ. With V trimmed by 0 bases and J by 4 bases, 3 bases remained unmatched.

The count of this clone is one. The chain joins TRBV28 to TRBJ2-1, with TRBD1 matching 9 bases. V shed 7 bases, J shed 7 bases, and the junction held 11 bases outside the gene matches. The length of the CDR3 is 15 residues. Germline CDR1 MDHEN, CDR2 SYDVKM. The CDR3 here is CASNPTGGKRNEQFF. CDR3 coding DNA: TGTGCCAGCAACCCTACAGGGGGCAAGAGGAATGAGCAGTTCTTC.

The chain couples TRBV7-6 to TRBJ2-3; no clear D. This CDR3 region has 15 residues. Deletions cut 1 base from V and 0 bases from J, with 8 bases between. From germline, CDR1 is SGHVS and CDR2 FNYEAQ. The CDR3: CASSLVDSSTDTQYF. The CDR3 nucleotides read TGTGCCAGCAGCTTAGTTGATAGCAGCACAGATACGCAGTATTTT.

The DNA for the CDR3 is TGTGCCAGCAGTCCACAAAATACGCAGTATTTT. This encodes CASSPQNTQYF. The V gene is TRBV6-5, the J gene TRBJ2-3; D remains ambiguous. Germline CDR1 and CDR2: MNHEY and SVGAGI. There are 11 residues in the CDR3. Trimming removed 5 bases at V and 7 bases at J, with 7 bases between.

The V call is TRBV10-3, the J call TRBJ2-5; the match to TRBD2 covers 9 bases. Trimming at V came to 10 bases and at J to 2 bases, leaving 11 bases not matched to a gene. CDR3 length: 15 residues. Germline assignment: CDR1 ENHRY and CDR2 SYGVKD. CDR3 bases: TGTGCCACCTTAGACATAGCGGGGGCACAAGAGACCCAGTACTTC. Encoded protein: CATLDIAGAQETQYF.

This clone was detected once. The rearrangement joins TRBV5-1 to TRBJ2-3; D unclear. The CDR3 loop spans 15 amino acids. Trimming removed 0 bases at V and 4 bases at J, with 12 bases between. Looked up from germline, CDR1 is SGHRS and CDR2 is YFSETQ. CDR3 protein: CASSLVMTGPDTQYF. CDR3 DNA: TGCGCCAGCAGCTTGGTAATGACGGGTCCAGATACGCAGTATTTT.

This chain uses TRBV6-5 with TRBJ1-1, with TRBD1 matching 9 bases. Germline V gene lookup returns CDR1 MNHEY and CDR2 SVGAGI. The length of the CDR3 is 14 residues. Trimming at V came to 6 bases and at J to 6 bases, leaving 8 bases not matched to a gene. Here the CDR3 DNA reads TGTGCCAGCAGAGTACAGGGGGCTAGTTCTGAAGCTTTCTTT. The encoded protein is CASRVQGASSEAFF.

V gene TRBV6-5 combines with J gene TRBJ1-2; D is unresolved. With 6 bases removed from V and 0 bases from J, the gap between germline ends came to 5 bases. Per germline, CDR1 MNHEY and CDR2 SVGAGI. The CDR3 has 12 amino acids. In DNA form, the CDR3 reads TGTGCCAGCAGGCAGGCTAACTATGGCTACACCTTC. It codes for CASRQANYGYTF.

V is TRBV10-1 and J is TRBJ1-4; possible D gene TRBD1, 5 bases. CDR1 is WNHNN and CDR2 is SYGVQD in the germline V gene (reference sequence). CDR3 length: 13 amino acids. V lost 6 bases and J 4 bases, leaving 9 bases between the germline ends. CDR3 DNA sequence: TGCGCCAGCAGCCAGGGAATTAATGAAAAACTGTTTTTT. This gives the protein CASSQGINEKLFF.

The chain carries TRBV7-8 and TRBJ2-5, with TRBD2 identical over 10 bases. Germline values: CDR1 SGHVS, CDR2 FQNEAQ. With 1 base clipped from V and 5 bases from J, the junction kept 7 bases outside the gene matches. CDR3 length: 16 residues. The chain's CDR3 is CASSLVVQRGGETQYF. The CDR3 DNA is TGTGCCAGCAGCTTAGTGGTCCAGCGGGGGGGGGAGACCCAGTACTTC. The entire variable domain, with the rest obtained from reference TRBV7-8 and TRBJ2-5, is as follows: GAGVSQSPRYKVAKRGQDVALRCDPISGHVSLFWYQQALGQGPEFLTYFQNEAQLDKSGLPSDRFFAERPEGSVSTLKIQRTQQEDSAVYLCASSLVVQRGGETQYFGPGTRLLVL.

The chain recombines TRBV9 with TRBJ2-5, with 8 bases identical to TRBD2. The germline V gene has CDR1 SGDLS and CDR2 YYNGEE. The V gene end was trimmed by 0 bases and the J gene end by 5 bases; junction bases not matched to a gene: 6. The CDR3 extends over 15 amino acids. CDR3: CASSVDRGGLETQYF. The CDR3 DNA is TGTGCCAGCAGCGTAGATCGGGGGGGCCTTGAGACCCAGTACTTC.

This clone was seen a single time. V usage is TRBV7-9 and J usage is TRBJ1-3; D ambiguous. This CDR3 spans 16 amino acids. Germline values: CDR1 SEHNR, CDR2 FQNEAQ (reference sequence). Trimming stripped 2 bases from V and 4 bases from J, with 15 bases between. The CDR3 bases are TGTGCCAGCAGCTTAATCTCCCGTCCTATGGGAAACACCATATATTTT. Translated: CASSLISRPMGNTIYF.

In DNA, the CDR3 is TGCGCCAGCTCTAGGGACAATAATAACTATGGCTACACCTTC. Translating gives CASSRDNNNYGYTF. The chain has TRBV5-1 and TRBJ1-2, with D possibly TRBD1 on 6 matching bases. CDR1 and CDR2 (germline): SGHRS, YFSETQ. V lost 7 bases, J lost 1 base, and 14 bases lay in between. The CDR3 is 14 residues long.

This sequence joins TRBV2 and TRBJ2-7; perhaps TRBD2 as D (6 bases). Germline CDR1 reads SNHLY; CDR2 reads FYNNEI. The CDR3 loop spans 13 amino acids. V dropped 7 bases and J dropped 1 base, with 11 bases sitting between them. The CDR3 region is CASMSGGSYEQYV. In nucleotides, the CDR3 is TGTGCCAGCATGTCCGGGGGTTCCTACGAGCAGTACGTC.

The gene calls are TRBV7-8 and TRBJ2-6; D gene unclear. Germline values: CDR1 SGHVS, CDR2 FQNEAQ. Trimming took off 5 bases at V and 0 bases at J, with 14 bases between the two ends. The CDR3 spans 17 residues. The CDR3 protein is CASSPVGGISGANVLTF. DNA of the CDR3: TGTGCCAGCAGCCCGGTCGGTGGGATCTCTGGGGCCAACGTCCTGACTTTC.

CDR3 amino acids: CASSPRGLNQPQHF. CDR3 sequence (DNA): TGTGCCAGTAGCCCCAGGGGGCTCAATCAGCCCCAGCATTTT. This chain connects TRBV19 to TRBJ1-5; the match to TRBD1 covers 8 bases. CDR1 LNHDA and CDR2 SQIVND come from the germline V gene (reference sequence). J gave up 3 bases and V 6 bases, and 4 bases lay outside the gene matches. CDR3 length: 14 amino acids.

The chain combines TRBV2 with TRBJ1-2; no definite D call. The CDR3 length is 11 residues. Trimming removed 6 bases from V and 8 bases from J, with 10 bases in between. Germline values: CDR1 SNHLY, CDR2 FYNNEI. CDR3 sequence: CASSRLWGYTF. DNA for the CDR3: TGTGCCAGCAGCAGGCTGTGGGGCTACACCTTC.

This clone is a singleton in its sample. The CDR3 DNA follows: TGTGCCAGCAGCCACCTCGGTCCGGCTTTCTTT. It yields the protein CASSHLGPAFF. This chain links TRBV7-8 with TRBJ1-1; D not resolved. V was shortened by 5 bases and J by 11 bases, with 12 bases between the two germline ends. Germline V gene sequence: CDR1 SGHVS, CDR2 FQNEAQ. The CDR3 sequence is 11 residues long. The full variable domain, its missing parts supplied by reference TRBV7-8 and TRBJ1-1, is GAGVSQSPRYKVAKRGQDVALRCDPISGHVSLFWYQQALGQGPEFLTYFQNEAQLDKSGLPSDRFFAERPEGSVSTLKIQRTQQEDSAVYLCASSHLGPAFFGQGTRLTVV.

CDR3 DNA sequence: TGTGCCAGCAGCGGGAGGGGTGGGGTCTGCATTCAGTACTTC. Translated: CASSGRGGVCIQYF. V is TRBV21-1 and J is TRBJ2-4; the table gives TRBD2 as D, unverified against the DNA. TRBV21-1 is a pseudogene locus. The CDR3 contains 14 residues.